Listed here are 2 T cell receptor beta chains from one sample, sequenced in a study of patients and donors after allogeneic stem cell transplantation. TCRdb reprocessed the RT-PCR reads via MiXCR and lists one record per CDR3 protein. The data hold about 57,000 distinct CDR3 sequences, with 10% to 15% observed a single time. Sequenced input: blood, either unsorted or a sorted T cell fraction (not recorded which). These receptors originate from a human donor who was either an allogeneic HSCT recipient or a stem cell or donor lymphocyte infusion donor (not recorded which). It is not recorded whose cells these are; they may come from a transplant donor.

The chain joins TRBV29-1 to TRBJ2-7; 7 nucleotides match TRBD2. CDR1 is SQVTM and CDR2 is ANQGSEA in the germline V gene. The CDR3 covers 16 residues. J was trimmed by 0 bases and V by 1 base; bases with no gene match: 9. In DNA form, the CDR3 reads TGCAGCGTTGAAGGGTCTAGCGGACCGCGCTCCTACGAGCAGTACTTC. Translated: CSVEGSSGPRSYEQYF.

The chain couples TRBV3-1 to TRBJ2-1; 8 nucleotides align to TRBD2. The germline V gene has CDR1 LGHDT and CDR2 YNNKEL (reference sequence). V gave up 2 bases and J gave up 5 bases; unmatched junction bases: 11. The CDR3 sequence is 17 residues long. As DNA, the CDR3 is TGTGCCAGCAGCCAAACAATGCCGGGACTAGTAAACAATGAGCAGTTCTTC. Its protein product is CASSQTMPGLVNNEQFF.